Below, 25 T cell receptor beta chains from the same sample are listed, as sequenced in a study of post-analysis software for immune sequencing data (dated by TCRdb to the mid-2010s). Findings and caveats that apply to the study as a whole: Four or five TRBV segments, including TRBV5-6, TRBV5-1 and TRBV20-1, were significantly more frequent in patients than controls.

Their antigen targets remain unknown. The library was made by PCR. Instrument used: Illumina HiSeq 2500. To reduce PCR and sequencing biases, unique molecular identifiers were built into the TCR beta cDNA libraries. The public reads were reprocessed in TCRdb via fastp at Q25 and MiXCR, keeping in-frame beta chains. All rows with the same CDR3 protein become a single entry with the most common DNA and genes. Recorded for this sample are about 210,000 distinct CDR3 sequences; 29% of them occurred a single time. Of the sample, about 3.4% is held by the ten largest clones. The sequencing sample was made of blood. The source is a girl younger than 18 with multiple sclerosis.

This clonotype showed up just a few times. V gene TRBV5-1 combines with J gene TRBJ2-5, with D unclear. V was trimmed by 0 bases and J by 5 bases, leaving 14 bases between them. Looked up from germline, CDR1 is SGHRS and CDR2 is YFSETQ. This CDR3 is 15 amino acids long. CDR3 sequence: CASSLALRRRETQYF. CDR3 DNA: TGCGCCAGCAGCTTGGCCCTCCGACGAAGGGAGACCCAGTACTTC.

The genes are TRBV10-3 and TRBJ1-2; tentative D call: TRBD1 (5 bases). V lost 3 bases and J 4 bases, leaving 12 bases between the germline ends. The CDR3 totals 14 residues. CDR1 is ENHRY and CDR2 is SYGVKD in the germline V gene. This CDR3 reads CAISDWGMGYGYTF. The DNA of the CDR3 is TGTGCCATCAGTGACTGGGGGATGGGCTATGGCTACACCTTC.

The chain uses TRBV6-5 and TRBJ1-6; D is uncertain. The V end was cut by 3 bases, the J end by 4 bases, with 10 bases between. Germline values: CDR1 MNHEY, CDR2 SVGAGI. The CDR3 is 15 residues long. CDR3 residues: CASSYRRPYNSPLHF. CDR3 DNA sequence: TGTGCCAGCAGTTATAGGAGGCCTTATAATTCACCCCTCCACTTT.

CDR3: CASSEEYLSNQPQHF. The CDR3 DNA follows: TGTGCCAGCAGTGAAGAATACCTTAGCAATCAGCCCCAGCATTTT. The chain has TRBV6-1 and TRBJ1-5; D is unresolved. Trimming removed 1 base at V and 0 bases at J, with 7 bases between. This CDR3 has 15 amino acids. The germline CDR1 and CDR2 sequences are MNHNS and SASEGT.

This clonotype was observed once. The V call is TRBV20-1, the J call TRBJ2-2, with 9 nucleotides matching TRBD2. CDR1 is DFQATT, CDR2 SNEGSKA, per germline (reference sequence). Trimming took 3 bases from V and 0 from J; bases not matched to a gene: 2. The CDR3 is made up of 15 amino acids. Here the CDR3 reads CSASSSGTNTGELFF. DNA for the CDR3: TGCAGTGCTAGTTCTAGCGGGACGAACACCGGGGAGCTGTTTTTT.

This clonotype was seen a handful of times. The chain joins TRBV20-1 to TRBJ2-1; D not resolved. Germline V gives CDR1 DFQATT, CDR2 SNEGSKA (reference sequence). Trimming removed 3 bases at V and 7 bases at J, with 16 bases between. The CDR3 loop spans 14 amino acids. The CDR3 bases are TGCAGTGCTAGCCATAGGACCCAGACTAATGAGCAGTTCTTC. Translation gives CSASHRTQTNEQFF.

DNA of the CDR3: TGTGCCAGCAGGGACAGGGGTAGCACAGATACGCAGTATTTT. It yields the protein CASRDRGSTDTQYF. The chain employs TRBV6-4 and TRBJ2-3, with 9 bases lining up with TRBD1. The germline gives CDR1 MRHNA, CDR2 SNTAGT. The CDR3 sequence is 14 residues long. V was pared by 6 bases and J by 0 bases, with 1 base of the junction left unmatched.

The rearrangement uses TRBV29-1 and TRBJ2-1; no definite D call. This CDR3 has 10 residues. V lost 5 bases and J 9 bases, leaving 8 bases between the germline ends. The V gene's germline CDR1 is SQVTM and CDR2 ANQGSEA. The CDR3 protein is CSVLYVEQFF. The DNA of the CDR3 is TGCAGCGTTCTATATGTTGAGCAGTTCTTC.

This clonotype has ten or more counts. CDR3 nucleotide sequence: TGTGCCACCAGCAGCAACCACCCTATTAATCAGCCCCAGCATTTT. It codes for CATSSNHPINQPQHF. The chain combines TRBV15 with TRBJ1-5, with D unclear. Germline lookup yields CDR1 LNHNV and CDR2 YYDKDF (reference sequence). The germline V and J ends were trimmed by 3 bases and 4 bases, with 13 bases remaining between them. CDR3 length equals 15 residues.

A note on this clonotype: At one end the junction does not follow the germline gene, possibly because of a read error. This rearrangement joins TRBV28 to TRBJ2-7, with D hard to call. CDR3 size: 12 residues. From germline, CDR1 is MDHEN and CDR2 SYDVKM. The CDR3 loop is CAGSSYSYEQYF. The CDR3 nucleotides read TGTGCCGGCAGTTCCTATTCCTATGAGCAGTACTTC.

The CDR3 DNA is TGTGCCAGCAGCCAGCGACTGACTGAAGCTTTCTTT. It yields the protein CASSQRLTEAFF. The chain employs TRBV3-1 and TRBJ1-1; D is ambiguous. Germline-derived CDR1 and CDR2 are LGHDT and YNNKEL (reference sequence). CDR3 length: 12 amino acids. V was clipped by 3 bases and J by 5 bases, with 7 bases between them.

This clonotype occurred many times. The chain links TRBV20-1 to TRBJ2-3; 10 bases are a match to TRBD2. The germline CDR1 and CDR2 sequences are DFQATT and SNEGSKA (reference sequence). The trim removed 0 bases at V and 6 bases at J, leaving 6 bases unmatched. The CDR3 is 15 amino acids. In DNA form, the CDR3 reads TGCAGTGCTAGAGATCCTAGCGGGAGATTGGATACGCAGTATTTT. It yields the protein CSARDPSGRLDTQYF.

The chain combines TRBV7-8 with TRBJ2-3; unclear D gene. The length of the CDR3 is 16 residues. Trimming took off 7 bases at V and 2 bases at J, with 19 bases between the two ends. Germline V gives CDR1 SGHVS, CDR2 FQNEAQ. This CDR3 reads CASTYSPSSLTDTQYF. As DNA, the CDR3 is TGTGCCAGCACGTATAGCCCATCGTCCCTCACAGATACGCAGTATTTT. The full variable domain, its missing parts supplied by reference TRBV7-8 and TRBJ2-3, is GAGVSQSPRYKVAKRGQDVALRCDPISGHVSLFWYQQALGQGPEFLTYFQNEAQLDKSGLPSDRFFAERPEGSVSTLKIQRTQQEDSAVYLCASTYSPSSLTDTQYFGPGTRLTVL.

Remarks on this clonotype: A clone one base away is much larger, so this may be a read error. This sequence joins TRBV4-1 and TRBJ2-7; 10 bases are a match to TRBD1. V lost 0 bases to trimming and J lost 5 bases; unmatched junction nucleotides: 7. Germline V lookup: CDR1 MGHRA, CDR2 YSYEKL. The CDR3 length is 16 residues. As DNA, the CDR3 is TGCGCCAGCAGCCAAGATCCGGGACAGGGGTCCAACGAGCAGTACTTC. It translates to CASSQDPGQGSNEQYF.

In this sample, this clonotype turned up many times. The chain joins TRBV10-3 to TRBJ1-5, with D perhaps TRBD1 (6 bases). Germline CDR1 is ENHRY and CDR2 is SYGVKD. The CDR3 has 13 residues. Trimming stripped 4 bases from V and 3 bases from J, with 7 bases between. This CDR3 is CAISGQDNQPQHF. Here the CDR3 DNA reads TGTGCCATCAGTGGACAGGACAATCAGCCCCAGCATTTT.

With respect to this clonotype: This clone may be a read error of a much larger clone one base away. The gene calls are TRBV6-2 or TRBV6-3 and TRBJ2-7, with 10 bases aligning to TRBD2. V gave up 2 bases and J gave up 7 bases; unmatched junction bases: 8. This CDR3 comprises 15 residues. Germline V gives CDR1 MNHEY, CDR2 SVGEGT. DNA for the CDR3: TGTGCCAGCAGTTACGGGACTAGCGCCTACAATGAGCAGTACTTC. This translates into CASSYGTSAYNEQYF.

This clonotype has a single count. A read error may explain this, as a much larger clone is one base away. J is TRBJ2-5 and V is TRBV12-5; no firm D call. The CDR3 loop spans 18 amino acids. CDR1 is LGHNT, CDR2 FRNRAP, per germline. V shed 1 base and J shed 11 bases, with 29 bases lying between them. Written as DNA, the CDR3 is TGTGCTAGTGGTTTGGGGTATGGCTGGACGGCATCCTACAATGAGCAGTACTTC. It codes for CASGLGYGWTASYNEQYF.

V and J are TRBV5-1 and TRBJ1-4, with 9 positions matching TRBD1. The germline gives CDR1 SGHRS, CDR2 YFSETQ. With 0 bases clipped from V and 8 bases from J, the junction kept 2 bases outside the gene matches. The CDR3 is made up of 14 amino acids. CDR3 sequence reads: CASSLEGQGEKLFF. CDR3 bases: TGCGCCAGCAGCTTGGAGGGACAGGGAGAAAAACTGTTTTTT.

The rearrangement links TRBV6-5 to TRBJ2-2, with D hard to call. V shed 4 bases and J shed 12 bases, with 12 bases lying between them. The CDR3 covers 12 residues. Germline CDR1 MNHEY, CDR2 SVGAGI. The CDR3 sequence: CASSSLQTQLFF. CDR3 nucleotide sequence: TGTGCCAGCAGTTCTCTTCAAACGCAGCTGTTTTTT.

The chain has TRBV5-1 and TRBJ2-3; D is tentatively TRBD1 or TRBD2 (7 bases each). The CDR3 spans 16 residues. V dropped 3 bases and J dropped 2 bases, with 16 bases sitting between them. CDR1 is SGHRS, CDR2 YFSETQ, per germline. CDR3 residues: CASSSGGDSHTDTQYF. The CDR3 nucleotides read TGCGCCAGCAGCTCTGGGGGGGACAGTCACACAGATACGCAGTATTTT.

This clonotype was picked up a small number of times. The V call is TRBV28, the J call TRBJ2-7, with D possibly matching TRBD1 (7 bases). CDR3 length equals 16 residues. V was trimmed by 5 bases and J by 1 base, leaving 18 bases between them. The germline gives CDR1 MDHEN, CDR2 SYDVKM. CDR3 DNA sequence: TGTGCCAGCAGTCCGATCGGCAGGGGGGTATCCTACGAGCAGTACTTC. Its protein is CASSPIGRGVSYEQYF. The variable domain in full, with the rest retrieved from reference TRBV28 and TRBJ2-7, is DVKVTQSSRYLVKRTGEKVFLECVQDMDHENMFWYRQDPGLGLRLIYFSYDVKMKEKGDIPEGYSVSREKKERFSLILESASTNQTSMYLCASSPIGRGVSYEQYFGPGTRLTVT.

This clonotype was counted only a few times. The genes are TRBV6-5 and TRBJ2-3; 8 nucleotides match TRBD1. CDR1 MNHEY and CDR2 SVGAGI come from the germline V gene. The ends lost 2 bases at V and 3 bases at J; junction bases unmatched: 1. The CDR3 spans 14 residues. The CDR3 here is CASSYDRGTDTQYF. The CDR3 DNA is TGTGCCAGCAGTTACGACAGGGGAACAGATACGCAGTATTTT.

This clonotype was counted between two and nine times. The chain combines TRBV15 with TRBJ1-1; the D is unclear. Trimming removed 4 bases from V and 3 bases from J, with 9 bases in between. CDR3 size: 13 residues. The V gene's germline CDR1 is LNHNV and CDR2 YYDKDF (reference sequence). The CDR3 nucleotides read TGTGCCACCAGCACGGACGTGGACACTGAAGCTTTCTTT. This encodes CATSTDVDTEAFF. Variable domain in full (rest from reference TRBV15 and TRBJ1-1): DAMVIQNPRYQVTQFGKPVTLSCSQTLNHNVMYWYQQKSSQAPKLLFHYYDKDFNNEADTPDNFQSRRPNTSFCFLDIRSPGLGDTAMYLCATSTDVDTEAFFGQGTRLTVV.

With regard to this clonotype: The junction departs from germline at one end; a sequencing error may be responsible. The chain joins TRBV7-9 to TRBJ1-4; no clear D gene. The CDR3 covers 15 residues. CDR1 and CDR2 (germline): SEHNR, FQNEAQ (reference sequence). CDR3: CASSLQDSTNEKRFF. The CDR3 nucleotides are TGTGCCAGCAGCTTACAGGATTCAACTAATGAAAAACGGTTTTTT.

This clonotype has just one count. Here the CDR3 reads CSADSRASTDTQYF. DNA of the CDR3: TGCAGTGCTGACTCGAGGGCTAGCACAGATACGCAGTATTTT. This chain connects TRBV20-1 to TRBJ2-3, with a possible D match to TRBD2 (5 bases). In germline, CDR1 is DFQATT, CDR2 SNEGSKA (reference sequence). This CDR3 is 14 amino acids long. V lost 5 bases to trimming and J lost 0 bases, with 12 bases between them.